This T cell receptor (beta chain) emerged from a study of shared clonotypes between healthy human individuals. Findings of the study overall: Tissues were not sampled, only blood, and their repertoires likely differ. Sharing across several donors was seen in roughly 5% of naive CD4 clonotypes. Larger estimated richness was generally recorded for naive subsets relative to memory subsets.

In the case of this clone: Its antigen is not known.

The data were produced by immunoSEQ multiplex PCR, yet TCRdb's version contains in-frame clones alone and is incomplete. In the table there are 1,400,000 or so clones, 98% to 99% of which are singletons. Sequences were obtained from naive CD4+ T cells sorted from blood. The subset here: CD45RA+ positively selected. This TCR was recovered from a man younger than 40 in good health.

CDR3 DNA sequence: TGCAGCGTTGACGGGACAGGTCGGGGGACCCAGTACTTC. Its protein product is CSVDGTGRGTQYF. The chain carries TRBV29-1 and TRBJ2-5, with 8 nucleotides matching TRBD1. J gave up 7 bases and V 3 bases, and 7 bases lay outside the gene matches. The germline CDR1 and CDR2 sequences are SQVTM and ANQGSEA. The CDR3 contains 13 residues.